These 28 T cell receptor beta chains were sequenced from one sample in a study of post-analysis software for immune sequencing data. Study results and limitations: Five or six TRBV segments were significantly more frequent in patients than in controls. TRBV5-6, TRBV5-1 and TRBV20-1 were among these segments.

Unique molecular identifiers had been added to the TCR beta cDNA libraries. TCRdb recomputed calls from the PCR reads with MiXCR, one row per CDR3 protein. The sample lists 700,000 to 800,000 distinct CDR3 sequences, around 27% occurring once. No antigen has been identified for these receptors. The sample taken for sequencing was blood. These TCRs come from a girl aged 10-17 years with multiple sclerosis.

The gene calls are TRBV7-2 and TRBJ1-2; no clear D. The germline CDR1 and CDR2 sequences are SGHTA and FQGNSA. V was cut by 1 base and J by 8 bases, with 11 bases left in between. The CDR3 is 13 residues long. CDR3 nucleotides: TGTGCCAGCAGCTTAGGGCAGGCCGGGGGCTACACCTTC. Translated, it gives CASSLGQAGGYTF.

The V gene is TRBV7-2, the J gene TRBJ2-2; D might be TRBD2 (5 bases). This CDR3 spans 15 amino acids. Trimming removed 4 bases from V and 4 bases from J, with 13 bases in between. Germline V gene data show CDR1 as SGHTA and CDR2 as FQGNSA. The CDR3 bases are TGTGCCAGCAGCTCCTGGAGCGGAGTCACCGGGGAGCTGTTTTTT. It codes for CASSSWSGVTGELFF.

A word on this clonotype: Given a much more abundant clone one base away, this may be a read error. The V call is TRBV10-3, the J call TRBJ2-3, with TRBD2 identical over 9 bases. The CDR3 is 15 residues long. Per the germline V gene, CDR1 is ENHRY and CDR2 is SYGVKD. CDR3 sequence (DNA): TGTGCCGTCAGGCCCGGGACTAGCTCGTCGGATACGCAGTATTTT. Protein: CAVRPGTSSSDTQYF.

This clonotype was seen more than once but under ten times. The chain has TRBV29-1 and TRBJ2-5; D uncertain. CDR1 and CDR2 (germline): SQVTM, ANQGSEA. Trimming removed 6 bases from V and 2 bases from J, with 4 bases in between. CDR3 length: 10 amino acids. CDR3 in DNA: TGCAGCGTAAAACAAGAGACCCAGTACTTC. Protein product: CSVKQETQYF.

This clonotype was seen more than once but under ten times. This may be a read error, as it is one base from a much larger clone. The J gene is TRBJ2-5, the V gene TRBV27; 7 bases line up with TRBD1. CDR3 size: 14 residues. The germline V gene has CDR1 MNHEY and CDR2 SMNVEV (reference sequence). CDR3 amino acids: CASSSTGYQETRYF. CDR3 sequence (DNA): TGTGCCAGCAGTTCGACAGGGTATCAAGAGACCCGGTACTTC.

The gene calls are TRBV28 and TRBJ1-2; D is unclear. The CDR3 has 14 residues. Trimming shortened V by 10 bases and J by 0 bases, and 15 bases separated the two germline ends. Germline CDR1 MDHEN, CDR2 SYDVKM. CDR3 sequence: CAISRTSPNYGYTF. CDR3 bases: TGTGCCATCAGCCGGACCTCTCCTAACTATGGCTACACCTTC.

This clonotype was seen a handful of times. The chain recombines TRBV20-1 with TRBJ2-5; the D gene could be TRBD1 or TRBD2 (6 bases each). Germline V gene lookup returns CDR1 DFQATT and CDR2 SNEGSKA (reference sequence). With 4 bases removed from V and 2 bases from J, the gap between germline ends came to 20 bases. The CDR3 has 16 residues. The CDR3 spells CSATKGGQLLQETQYF. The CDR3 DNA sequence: TGCAGTGCTACCAAGGGAGGACAGCTCCTACAAGAGACCCAGTACTTC.

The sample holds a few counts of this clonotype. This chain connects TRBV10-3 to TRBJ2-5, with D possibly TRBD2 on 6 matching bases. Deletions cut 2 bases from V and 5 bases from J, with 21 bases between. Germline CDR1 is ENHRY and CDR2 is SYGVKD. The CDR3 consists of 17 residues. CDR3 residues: CAISETIRLGPRETQYF. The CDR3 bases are TGTGCCATCAGTGAGACTATTAGACTAGGCCCTCGGGAGACCCAGTACTTC.

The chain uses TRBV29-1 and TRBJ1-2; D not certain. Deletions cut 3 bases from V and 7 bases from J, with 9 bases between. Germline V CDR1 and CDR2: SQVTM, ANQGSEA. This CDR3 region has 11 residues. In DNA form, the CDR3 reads TGCAGCGTTGAGGGTCGCAGTGGCTACACCTTC. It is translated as CSVEGRSGYTF.

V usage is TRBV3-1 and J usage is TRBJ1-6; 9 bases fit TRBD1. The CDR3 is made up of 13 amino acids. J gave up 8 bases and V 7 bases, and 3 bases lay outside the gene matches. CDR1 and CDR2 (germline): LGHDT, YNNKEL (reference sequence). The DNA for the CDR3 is TGTGCCAGCACCGGGGACAGGGATTCACCCCTCCACTTT. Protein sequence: CASTGDRDSPLHF.

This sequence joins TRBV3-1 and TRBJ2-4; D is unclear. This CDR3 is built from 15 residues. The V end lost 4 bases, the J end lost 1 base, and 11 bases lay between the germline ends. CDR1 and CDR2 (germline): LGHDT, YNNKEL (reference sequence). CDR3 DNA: TGTGCCAGCAGCCGGATAGCTGGGGCCAAAAACATTCAGTACTTC. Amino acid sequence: CASSRIAGAKNIQYF.

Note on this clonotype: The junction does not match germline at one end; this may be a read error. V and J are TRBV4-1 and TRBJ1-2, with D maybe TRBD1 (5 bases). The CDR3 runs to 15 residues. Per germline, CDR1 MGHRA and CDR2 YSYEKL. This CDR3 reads CASGQDVGGTYGYTF. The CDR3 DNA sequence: TGCGCCAGCGGCCAAGATGTGGGGGGGACCTATGGCTACACCTTC.

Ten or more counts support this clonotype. The CDR3 sequence is CASSESGGGSRDEQFF. The CDR3 DNA is TGCGCCAGCAGTGAGTCTGGGGGCGGGAGCCGCGATGAGCAGTTCTTC. The rearrangement joins TRBV10-1 to TRBJ2-1; the D gene is possibly TRBD2 (7 bases). From germline, CDR1 is WNHNN and CDR2 SYGVQD (reference sequence). V lost 0 bases and J lost 8, with 17 bases in between. The CDR3 consists of 16 residues.

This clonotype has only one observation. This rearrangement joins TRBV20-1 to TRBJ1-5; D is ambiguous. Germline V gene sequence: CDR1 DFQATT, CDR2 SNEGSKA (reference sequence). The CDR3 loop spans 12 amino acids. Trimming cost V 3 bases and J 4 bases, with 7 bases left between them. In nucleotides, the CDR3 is TGCAGTGCTAGCCCAAGAAATCAGCCCCAGCATTTT. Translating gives CSASPRNQPQHF.

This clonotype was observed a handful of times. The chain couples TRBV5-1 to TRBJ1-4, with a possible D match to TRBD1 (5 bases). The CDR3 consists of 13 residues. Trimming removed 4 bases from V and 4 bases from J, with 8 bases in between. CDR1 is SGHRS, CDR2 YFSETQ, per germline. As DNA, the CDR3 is TGCGCCAGCAGCGAGGGACGTAATGAAAAACTGTTTTTT. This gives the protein CASSEGRNEKLFF.

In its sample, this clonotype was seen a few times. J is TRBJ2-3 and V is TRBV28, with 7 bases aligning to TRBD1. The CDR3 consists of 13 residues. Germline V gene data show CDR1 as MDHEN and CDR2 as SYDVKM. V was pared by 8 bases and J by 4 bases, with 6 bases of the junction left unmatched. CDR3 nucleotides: TGTGCCAGCGCGGACAGGAACCCAGATACGCAGTATTTT. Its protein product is CASADRNPDTQYF.

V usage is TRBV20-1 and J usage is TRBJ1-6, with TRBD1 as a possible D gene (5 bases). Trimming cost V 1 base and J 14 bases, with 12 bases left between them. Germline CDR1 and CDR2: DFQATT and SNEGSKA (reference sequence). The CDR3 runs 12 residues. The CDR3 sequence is CSARGGTRALHF. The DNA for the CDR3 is TGCAGTGCTAGAGGGGGCACTCGGGCCCTCCACTTT.

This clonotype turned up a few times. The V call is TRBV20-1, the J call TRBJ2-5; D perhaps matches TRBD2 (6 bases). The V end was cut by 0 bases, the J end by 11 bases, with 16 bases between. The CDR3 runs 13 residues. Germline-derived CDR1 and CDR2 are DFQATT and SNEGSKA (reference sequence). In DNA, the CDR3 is TGCAGTGCTAGAGATCCAAGCACACGGGAGCAGTACTTC. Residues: CSARDPSTREQYF.

The CDR3 reads CASSPKSSSLYNEQFF. The CDR3 coding sequence is TGTGCCAGCAGCCCAAAATCGTCCAGCCTCTACAATGAGCAGTTCTTC. This chain connects TRBV9 to TRBJ2-1; D not certain. Germline CDR1 SGDLS, CDR2 YYNGEE. Trimming stripped 4 bases from V and 3 bases from J, with 17 bases between. The CDR3 loop spans 16 amino acids.

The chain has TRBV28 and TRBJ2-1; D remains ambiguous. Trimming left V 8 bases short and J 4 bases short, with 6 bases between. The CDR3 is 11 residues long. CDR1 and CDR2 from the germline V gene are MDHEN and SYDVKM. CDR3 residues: CASFGYNEQFF. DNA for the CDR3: TGTGCCAGCTTCGGGTACAATGAGCAGTTCTTC.

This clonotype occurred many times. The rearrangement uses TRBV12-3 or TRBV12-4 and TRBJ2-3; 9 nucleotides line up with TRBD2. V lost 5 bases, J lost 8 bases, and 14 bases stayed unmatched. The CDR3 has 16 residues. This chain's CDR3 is CASSTSGGGVAGTQYF. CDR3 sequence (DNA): TGTGCCAGCAGTACCTCGGGCGGGGGGGTTGCCGGTACGCAGTATTTT.

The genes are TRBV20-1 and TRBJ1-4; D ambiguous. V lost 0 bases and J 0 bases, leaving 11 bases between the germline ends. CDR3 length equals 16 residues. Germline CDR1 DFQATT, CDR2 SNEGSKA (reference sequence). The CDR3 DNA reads TGCAGTGCTAGAGAGGTCGGAAGAACAACTAATGAAAAACTGTTTTTT. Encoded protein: CSAREVGRTTNEKLFF.

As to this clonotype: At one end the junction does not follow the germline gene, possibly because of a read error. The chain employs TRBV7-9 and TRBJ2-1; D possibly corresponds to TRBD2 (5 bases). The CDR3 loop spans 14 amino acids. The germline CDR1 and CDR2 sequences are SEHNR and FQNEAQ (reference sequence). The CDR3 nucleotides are TGTGCCGGCAGCTTAGCCCTTAGCGTTAATGAGCAGTTCTTC. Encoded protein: CAGSLALSVNEQFF.

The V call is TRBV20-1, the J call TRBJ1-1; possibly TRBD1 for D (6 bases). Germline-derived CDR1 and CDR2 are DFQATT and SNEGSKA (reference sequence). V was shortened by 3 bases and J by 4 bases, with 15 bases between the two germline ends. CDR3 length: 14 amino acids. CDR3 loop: CSASPRGGSTEAFF. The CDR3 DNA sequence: TGCAGTGCTAGTCCCAGGGGTGGGAGCACTGAAGCTTTCTTT.

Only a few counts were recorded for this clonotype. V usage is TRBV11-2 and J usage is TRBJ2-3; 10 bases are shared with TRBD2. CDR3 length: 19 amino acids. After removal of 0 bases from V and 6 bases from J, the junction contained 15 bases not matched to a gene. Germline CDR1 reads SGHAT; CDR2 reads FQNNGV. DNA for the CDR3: TGTGCCAGCAGCTTAGATCAGGTCTCTAGCGGGAGTTCCTCGGATACGCAGTATTTT. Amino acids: CASSLDQVSSGSSSDTQYF.

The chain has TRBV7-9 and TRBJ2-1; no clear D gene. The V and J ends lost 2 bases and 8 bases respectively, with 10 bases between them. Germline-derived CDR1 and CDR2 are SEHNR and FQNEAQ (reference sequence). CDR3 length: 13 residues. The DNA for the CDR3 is TGTGCCAGCAGCTTATTAGGCGTGGATGAGCAGTTCTTC. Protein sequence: CASSLLGVDEQFF.

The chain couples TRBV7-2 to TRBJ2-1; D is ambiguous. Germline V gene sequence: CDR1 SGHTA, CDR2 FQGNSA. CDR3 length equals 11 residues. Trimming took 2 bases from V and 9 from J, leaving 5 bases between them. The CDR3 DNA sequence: TGTGCCAGCAGCTTACGTATTGAGCAGTTCTTC. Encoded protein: CASSLRIEQFF.

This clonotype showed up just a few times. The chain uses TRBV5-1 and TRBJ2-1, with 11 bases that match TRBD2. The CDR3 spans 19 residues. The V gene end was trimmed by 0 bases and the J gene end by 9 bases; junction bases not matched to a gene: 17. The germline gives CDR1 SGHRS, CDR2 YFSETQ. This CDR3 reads CASSLGPTSGIHPRSEQFF. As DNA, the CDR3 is TGCGCCAGCAGCTTGGGCCCGACTAGCGGGATTCACCCGAGGAGTGAGCAGTTCTTC.